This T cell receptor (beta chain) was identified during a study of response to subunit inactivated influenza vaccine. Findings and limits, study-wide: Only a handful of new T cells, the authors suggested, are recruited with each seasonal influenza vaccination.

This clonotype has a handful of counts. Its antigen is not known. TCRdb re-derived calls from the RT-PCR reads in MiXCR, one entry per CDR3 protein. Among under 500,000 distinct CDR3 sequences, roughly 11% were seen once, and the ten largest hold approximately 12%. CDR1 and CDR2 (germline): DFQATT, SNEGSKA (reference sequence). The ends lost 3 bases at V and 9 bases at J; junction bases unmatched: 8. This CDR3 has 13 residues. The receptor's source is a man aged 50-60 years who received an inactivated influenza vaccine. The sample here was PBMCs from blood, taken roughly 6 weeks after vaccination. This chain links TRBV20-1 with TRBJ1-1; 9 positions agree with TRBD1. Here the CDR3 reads CSASGETGGKAFF. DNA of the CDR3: TGCAGTGCTAGTGGCGAGACAGGGGGAAAAGCTTTCTTT.